The 3 T cell receptor beta chains in this list originate from one sample, sequenced in a study of blood T cell repertoires in COVID-19. Sequencing was performed with immunoSEQ multiplex PCR; in TCRdb, only in-frame clones are kept and a portion is missing. Seen here are approximately 75,000 clones, around 80% observed once, and the top ten hold 7% to 9.5%. Sequencing used peripheral blood. Source of these receptors: a human donor in a cohort sampled during active COVID-19.

This clone came up a few times. V usage is TRBV18 and J usage is TRBJ1-1, with a possible D match to TRBD1 (5 bases). Trimming took 2 bases from V and 1 from J, leaving 14 bases between them. The germline V gene encodes CDR1 KGHSH and CDR2 LQKENI. The CDR3 consists of 16 residues. CDR3 in amino acids: CASSPAQGQTNTEAFF. DNA of the CDR3: TGTGCCAGCTCACCAGCCCAGGGCCAAACGAACACTGAAGCTTTCTTT.

The rearrangement joins TRBV6-5 to TRBJ2-7; TRBD2 matches 8 bases. This CDR3 is 12 amino acids long. V was clipped by 8 bases and J by 5 bases; unmatched bases: 5. Germline CDR1 is MNHEY and CDR2 is SVGAGI. DNA of the CDR3: TGTGCCAGCGAGCGGGGGCCAAACGAGCAGTACTTC. Translating gives CASERGPNEQYF.

The chain carries TRBV7-9 and TRBJ1-2; TRBD1 is a possible D gene (6 bases). The V end lost 1 base, the J end lost 3 bases, and 9 bases lay between the germline ends. The CDR3 is made up of 14 amino acids. Germline V gene data show CDR1 as SEHNR and CDR2 as FQNEAQ (reference sequence). Here the CDR3 DNA reads TGTGCCAGCAGCTTAGGGGGGCTTTACTATGGCTACACCTTC. Translated, it gives CASSLGGLYYGYTF.